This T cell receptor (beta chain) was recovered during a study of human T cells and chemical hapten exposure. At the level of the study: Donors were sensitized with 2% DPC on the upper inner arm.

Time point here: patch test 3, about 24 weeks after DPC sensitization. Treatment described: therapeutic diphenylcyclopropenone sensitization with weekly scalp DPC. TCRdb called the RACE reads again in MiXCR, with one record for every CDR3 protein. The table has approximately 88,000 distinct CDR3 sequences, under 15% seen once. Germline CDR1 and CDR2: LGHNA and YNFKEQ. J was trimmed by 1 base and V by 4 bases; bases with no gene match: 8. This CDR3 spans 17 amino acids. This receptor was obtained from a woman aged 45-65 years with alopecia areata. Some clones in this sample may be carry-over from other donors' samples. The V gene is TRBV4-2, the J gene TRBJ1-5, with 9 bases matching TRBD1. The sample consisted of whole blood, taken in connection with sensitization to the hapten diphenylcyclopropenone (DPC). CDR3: CASSPKPQGASNQPQHF. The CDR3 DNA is TGTGCCAGCAGCCCTAAACCACAGGGGGCGAGCAATCAGCCCCAGCATTTT.